The 13 T cell receptor beta chains reported below all come from one sample, sequenced in a study of blood T cell repertoires in COVID-19. Measured with immunoSEQ multiplex PCR; TCRdb has only the in-frame clones, and not every one. The sample lists over 200,000 clones; roughly 86% were seen once. The sample was peripheral blood. These receptors were taken from a human donor in a cohort sampled during active COVID-19.

The V gene is TRBV28, the J gene TRBJ2-7; 9 nucleotides line up with TRBD1. This CDR3 is 15 amino acids long. The germline V gene encodes CDR1 MDHEN and CDR2 SYDVKM. V was clipped by 1 base and J by 5 bases; unmatched bases: 6. The CDR3 spells CASSLFGQGFHEQYF. The CDR3 coding sequence is TGTGCCAGCAGTTTATTTGGACAGGGGTTCCACGAGCAGTACTTC. Looking up the rest from reference TRBV28 and TRBJ2-7 gives the full variable domain: DVKVTQSSRYLVKRTGEKVFLECVQDMDHENMFWYRQDPGLGLRLIYFSYDVKMKEKGDIPEGYSVSREKKERFSLILESASTNQTSMYLCASSLFGQGFHEQYFGPGTRLTVT.

This clone was seen a handful of times. The chain has TRBV5-1 and TRBJ2-5, with 7 bases lining up with TRBD1. From germline, CDR1 is SGHRS and CDR2 YFSETQ. This CDR3 region has 14 residues. With V trimmed by 3 bases and J by 2 bases, 4 bases remained unmatched. The CDR3 sequence: CASSSQQGQETQYF. CDR3 nucleotides: TGCGCCAGCAGCTCCCAACAGGGGCAAGAGACCCAGTACTTC.

The chain carries TRBV30 and TRBJ2-1, with 8 bases that match TRBD2. Germline-derived CDR1 and CDR2 are GTSNPN and SVGIG (reference sequence). CDR3 length: 16 residues. V lost 5 bases and J lost 0; bases outside the gene matches: 9. CDR3 nucleotide sequence: TGTGCCTGGCGGGAGGGCCTCCCTAGCTCCTACAATGAGCAGTTCTTC. Protein sequence: CAWREGLPSSYNEQFF. Supplemented by reference TRBV30 and TRBJ2-1, the full variable domain reads SQTIHQWPATLVQPVGSPLSLECTVEGTSNPNLYWYRQAAGRGLQLLFYSVGIGQISSEVPQNLSASRPQDRQFILSSKKLLLSDSGFYLCAWREGLPSSYNEQFFGPGTRLTVL.

The chain links TRBV19 to TRBJ1-5, with D unresolved. The length of the CDR3 is 15 residues. In germline, CDR1 is LNHDA, CDR2 SQIVND (reference sequence). V was clipped by 0 bases and J by 7 bases, with 13 bases between them. CDR3 nucleotides: TGTGCCAGTAGTATAGATCACAGCACAAGGCAGCCCCAGCATTTT. This encodes CASSIDHSTRQPQHF.

This chain connects TRBV6-2 or TRBV6-3 to TRBJ2-2; TRBD2 aligns across 12 bases. Germline values: CDR1 MNHEY, CDR2 SVGEGT. CDR3 length: 15 residues. J was trimmed by 5 bases and V by 4 bases; bases with no gene match: 2. DNA for the CDR3: TGTGCCAGCAGTTCCGGGACTAGCGGGACCGGGGAGCTGTTTTTT. It codes for CASSSGTSGTGELFF.

V usage is TRBV12-3 or TRBV12-4 and J usage is TRBJ2-1; D is unresolved. V lost 6 bases and J lost 6, with 6 bases in between. The CDR3 sequence is 11 residues long. CDR3 loop: CASSRFNEQFF. The CDR3 DNA reads as TGTGCCAGCAGCCGGTTCAATGAGCAGTTCTTC.

V is TRBV30 and J is TRBJ2-5; unclear D gene. The CDR3 covers 15 residues. The V gene lost 1 base and the J gene lost 0 bases, with 12 bases spanning the gap. CDR1 is GTSNPN and CDR2 is SVGIG in the germline V gene (reference sequence). The CDR3 is CAWSAGLVYQETQYF. DNA of the CDR3: TGTGCCTGGAGTGCAGGTCTTGTGTACCAAGAGACCCAGTACTTC.

This clone was observed once. The chain is built from TRBV6-2 or TRBV6-3 and TRBJ1-2, with 9 bases matching TRBD1. The junction had 10 bases not matched to a gene; V was cut back by 4 bases and J by 4 bases. Per the germline V gene, CDR1 is MNHEY and CDR2 is SVGEGT. CDR3 length: 16 residues. CDR3 protein: CASSSTVGTGLYGYTF. The CDR3 bases are TGTGCCAGCAGTTCAACCGTGGGGACAGGGCTCTATGGCTACACCTTC.

The CDR3 nucleotides read TGTGCCAGCTCACCATTTCACGGGGACACCGGGCAGCAGTACTTC. Residues: CASSPFHGDTGQQYF. This chain links TRBV18 with TRBJ2-7; D is perhaps TRBD1 (6 bases). Between the trimmed V and J ends, which lost 2 bases and 8 bases, there was a span of 19 bases. This CDR3 contains 15 residues. Germline V lookup: CDR1 KGHSH, CDR2 LQKENI.

This chain joins TRBV28 and TRBJ1-5, with TRBD1 as a possible D gene (5 bases). The CDR3 contains 15 residues. V shed 3 bases and J shed 8 bases, with 17 bases lying between them. Germline lookup yields CDR1 MDHEN and CDR2 SYDVKM. CDR3 DNA: TGTGCCAGCAGTTTGTTTCGGGGGGGGATAGAGCCCCAGCATTTT. As protein: CASSLFRGGIEPQHF.

J is TRBJ1-2 and V is TRBV6-5, with a possible D match to TRBD1 (6 bases). The CDR3 length is 15 residues. V shed 0 bases and J shed 6 bases, with 14 bases lying between them. The germline V gene has CDR1 MNHEY and CDR2 SVGAGI. The CDR3 DNA follows: TGTGCCAGCAGTTACTCGAAGGGGGGGGTAAATGGCTACACCTTC. Protein product: CASSYSKGGVNGYTF.

V and J are TRBV7-2 and TRBJ1-1, with D perhaps TRBD1 (5 bases). The ends were cut back, 4 bases at V and 1 base at J, with 16 bases in the middle. Germline V gives CDR1 SGHTA, CDR2 FQGNSA. This CDR3 is 16 amino acids long. CDR3 protein: CASSYVGVAGNTEAFF. The CDR3 nucleotides are TGTGCCAGCAGCTACGTAGGGGTGGCAGGGAACACTGAAGCTTTCTTT. The full variable domain, its missing parts supplied by reference TRBV7-2 and TRBJ1-1, is GAGVSQSPSNKVTEKGKDVELRCDPISGHTALYWYRQSLGQGLEFLIYFQGNSAPDKSGLPSDRFSAERTGGSVSTLTIQRTQQEDSAVYLCASSYVGVAGNTEAFFGQGTRLTVV.

The chain employs TRBV5-1 and TRBJ2-7; D is perhaps TRBD1 (5 bases). The CDR3 is 14 amino acids. Germline CDR1 and CDR2: SGHRS and YFSETQ. V was clipped by 2 bases and J by 5 bases, with 14 bases between them. For the CDR3, the DNA is TGCGCCAGCAGCTTTAGGGGTGGGGTCGACGAGCAGTACTTC. This codes for CASSFRGGVDEQYF.